These T cell receptor beta chains were read from a single sample in a study of STAT5B mutations in CD4+ large granular lymphocyte leukemia. Assay used: immunoSEQ multiplex PCR; TCRdb lists only in-frame clones, some missing. This sample carries 25,000 to 40,000 clones, roughly four fifths of them seen once, and the ten largest clones take under 4.5%. Sequencing was done on a sample of CD4+ T cells from blood buffy coats. The receptors were sampled from a human donor in good health. The CDR3 runs from the conserved cysteine through the conserved F or W.

V: TRBV2; J: TRBJ2-5; CDR3: CASSDRDSQETQYF
V: TRBV29-1; J: TRBJ2-3; CDR3: CSVDKGQGADTQYF
V: TRBV2; J: TRBJ2-6; CDR3: CASSWSGRAGANVLTF
V: TRBV7-2; J: TRBJ1-3; CDR3: CASSSNPPGSGNTIYF
V: TRBV6-1; J: TRBJ1-5; CDR3: CASSEGGVDQPQHF
V: TRBV7-9; J: TRBJ2-1; CDR3: CASSLSLAADNEQFF
V: TRBV9; J: TRBJ2-1; CDR3: CASSVVMGTTSGDEQFF
V: TRBV29-1; J: TRBJ2-1; CDR3: CSVEPGTSGRGEQFF
V: TRBV5-1; J: TRBJ1-1; CDR3: CASSWTGGADEAFF
V: TRBV10-3; J: TRBJ2-7; CDR3: CAIGAGLAGISYEQYF
V: TRBV6-6; J: TRBJ1-2; CDR3: CASSSGQGYGYTF
V: TRBV27; J: TRBJ1-1; CDR3: CASTTTVMNTEAFF
V: TRBV7-9; J: TRBJ2-3; CDR3: CASRPDRGRTDTQYF
V: TRBV10-1; J: TRBJ2-7; CDR3: CASSTGTSRPEQYF
V: TRBV14; J: TRBJ2-1; CDR3: CASSPRTTGEQFF
V: TRBV5-5; J: TRBJ2-5; CDR3: CASSREQETQYF
V: TRBV5-6; J: TRBJ2-7; CDR3: CASSPRDRVYYEQYF
V: TRBV10-2; J: TRBJ1-5; CDR3: CASSSGTGGDSNQPQHF
V: TRBV5-1; J: TRBJ1-6; CDR3: CASSSGAYNSPLHF
V: TRBV6-5; J: TRBJ2-1; CDR3: CASSSTSHEQFF
V: TRBV7-3; J: TRBJ1-1; CDR3: CASSPKGAGENTEAFF
V: TRBV7-9; J: TRBJ2-3; CDR3: CASSLSAPDTQYF
V: TRBV28; J: .; CDR3: CASSPRGHPRLEQYF
V: TRBV6-1; J: TRBJ2-1; CDR3: CASSEVGLAPYNEQFF
V: TRBV7-2; J: TRBJ1-1; CDR3: CASSQTGAWNTEAFF
V: TRBV5-1; J: TRBJ2-7; CDR3: CASSPVDNSLSYEQYF
V: TRBV21-1; J: TRBJ1-2; CDR3: CASSKRQGLDYGYTF
V: TRBV19; J: TRBJ1-1; CDR3: CASSVGGLNTEAFF
V: TRBV6-5; J: .; CDR3: CASSAPGTSFYEQYF
V: TRBV19; J: TRBJ1-5; CDR3: CASISQGFAGGLSNQPQHF
V: TRBV6-5; J: TRBJ2-5; CDR3: CASSSRGGFQETQYF
V: TRBV7-9; J: TRBJ2-3; CDR3: CASSLMEGADTQYF
V: TRBV28; J: TRBJ1-2; CDR3: CASSLGGYGYTF
V: TRBV28; J: TRBJ2-2; CDR3: CASSSSPTGELFF
V: TRBV7-6; J: TRBJ2-1; CDR3: CASSRYGPSSYNEQFF
V: TRBV7-2; J: TRBJ2-7; CDR3: CASSLVGRGSYEQYF
V: TRBV7-2; J: TRBJ1-1; CDR3: CASSSALKVEAFF
V: TRBV5-6; J: .; CDR3: CASSLSQPGDEQYF
V: TRBV2; J: TRBJ2-7; CDR3: CASSEKTNPDEQYF
V: TRBV28; J: TRBJ2-5; CDR3: CASTTDRETQYF
V: TRBV7-2; J: TRBJ1-2; CDR3: CASSPQGYGYTF
V: TRBV7-2; J: TRBJ2-1; CDR3: CASSLASGFDEQFF
V: TRBV5-1; J: TRBJ1-4; CDR3: CASSLGQLATNEKLFF
V: TRBV19; J: TRBJ2-1; CDR3: CAIGLWGEQFF
V: TRBV2; J: TRBJ2-1; CDR3: CASSEGLAGINEQFF
V: TRBV27; J: TRBJ2-3; CDR3: CASSPNGPSTDTQYF
V: TRBV5-1; J: TRBJ1-3; CDR3: CASSLEGGGNTIYF
V: TRBV5-4; J: TRBJ2-7; CDR3: CASSTDRGSSYEQYF
V: TRBV27; J: TRBJ1-5; CDR3: CASSLRPYSNQPQHF
V: TRBV28; J: TRBJ1-1; CDR3: CASSTTGVTEAFF
V: TRBV4-1; J: TRBJ1-2; CDR3: CASSQDNYGYTF
V: TRBV7-2; J: TRBJ2-3; CDR3: CASSPYPRRTDTQYF